The 14 T cell receptor beta chains in this list originate from one sample, sequenced in a study of blood T cell repertoires in COVID-19. Profiled with immunoSEQ multiplex PCR; TCRdb holds only in-frame clones, not every one. The table lists 70,000 to 80,000 clones, 87% of them singletons, with around 5.8% in the top ten. The sequencing sample was made of peripheral blood. These receptors came from a woman between 45 and 60 years old with acute or convalescent COVID-19.

The chain joins TRBV19 to TRBJ2-7; 8 bases map to TRBD2. CDR1 LNHDA and CDR2 SQIVND come from the germline V gene (reference sequence). CDR3 size: 15 residues. J was trimmed by 4 bases and V by 6 bases; bases with no gene match: 11. This CDR3 reads CASSQLAGGLYEQYF. CDR3 DNA: TGTGCCAGTAGCCAGTTGGCGGGAGGCCTTTACGAGCAGTACTTC.

The J gene is TRBJ2-5, the V gene TRBV10-1; 8 bases line up with TRBD2. CDR3 length: 14 residues. The germline CDR1 and CDR2 sequences are WNHNN and SYGVQD (reference sequence). V dropped 4 bases and J dropped 3; count of bases not matched to a gene: 4. The CDR3 DNA follows: TGCGCCAGCAGTGGAGATAGCGGGGAAGAGACCCAGTACTTC. Amino acids: CASSGDSGEETQYF.

The genes are TRBV18 and TRBJ2-7, with 8 bases that match TRBD1. V was pared by 2 bases and J by 3 bases, with 3 bases of the junction left unmatched. CDR1 is KGHSH and CDR2 is LQKENI in the germline V gene. CDR3 length equals 14 residues. The CDR3 loop reads CASSPGTGNYEQYF. In DNA, the CDR3 is TGTGCCAGCTCACCAGGGACAGGCAACTACGAGCAGTACTTC.

V and J are TRBV29-1 and TRBJ1-3; D is ambiguous. The germline V gene has CDR1 SQVTM and CDR2 ANQGSEA. The CDR3 contains 13 residues. Trimming shortened V by 4 bases and J by 4 bases, and 11 bases separated the two germline ends. The CDR3 DNA reads TGCAGCGTTGTCGAGCCAGGAGGAAACACCATATATTTT. Protein: CSVVEPGGNTIYF.

The chain has TRBV30 and TRBJ1-3; D gene unclear. The CDR3 consists of 14 residues. V lost 0 bases and J lost 4, with 10 bases in between. Looked up from germline, CDR1 is GTSNPN and CDR2 is SVGIG (reference sequence). CDR3: CAWSVHSQGNTIYF. DNA of the CDR3: TGTGCCTGGAGTGTACACAGTCAGGGAAACACCATATATTTT.

The rearrangement uses TRBV18 and TRBJ1-5; D is unclear. Germline V gene lookup returns CDR1 KGHSH and CDR2 LQKENI. The CDR3 sequence is 13 residues long. Deletions cut 2 bases from V and 6 bases from J, with 8 bases between. CDR3 DNA sequence: TGTGCCAGCTCACCAGGAGAGGGTCAGCCCCAGCATTTT. Its translation: CASSPGEGQPQHF.

V usage is TRBV4-1 and J usage is TRBJ2-7, with D hard to call. The V end was cut by 0 bases, the J end by 1 base, with 7 bases between. This CDR3 comprises 14 residues. Germline V gene data show CDR1 as MGHRA and CDR2 as YSYEKL. The CDR3 DNA reads TGCGCCAGCAGCCAAGATCTACCTTCCTACGAGCAGTACTTC. It codes for CASSQDLPSYEQYF.

This chain joins TRBV5-6 and TRBJ1-4; 8 positions agree with TRBD1. J was trimmed by 7 bases and V by 4 bases; bases with no gene match: 6. Germline assignment: CDR1 SGHDT and CDR2 YYEEEE. The CDR3 covers 14 residues. The CDR3 loop is CASSAGGEIEKLFF. CDR3 sequence (DNA): TGTGCCAGCAGCGCAGGGGGCGAGATTGAAAAACTGTTTTTT.

The chain uses TRBV18 and TRBJ2-7, with a possible D match to TRBD2 (6 bases). Between the trimmed V and J ends, which lost 2 bases and 6 bases, there was a span of 11 bases. Germline V gives CDR1 KGHSH, CDR2 LQKENI. This CDR3 has 13 residues. This CDR3 is CASSPVGGSEQYF. As DNA, the CDR3 is TGTGCCAGCTCACCAGTGGGAGGAAGCGAGCAGTACTTC.

The V and J genes are TRBV19 and TRBJ1-1; no reliable D call. The germline V gene has CDR1 LNHDA and CDR2 SQIVND (reference sequence). V lost 2 bases to trimming and J lost 8 bases, with 12 bases between them. This CDR3 is built from 13 residues. The CDR3 is CASSISELAEAFF. The DNA of the CDR3 is TGTGCCAGTAGTATATCTGAACTCGCGGAAGCTTTCTTT.

The chain carries TRBV6-1 and TRBJ2-3, with 15 bases lining up with TRBD2. V trimming: 3 bases; J trimming: 5 bases; junction bases outside the gene matches: 3. CDR1 MNHNS and CDR2 SASEGT come from the germline V gene. CDR3 length: 16 amino acids. The DNA of the CDR3 is TGTGCCAGCAGTGATAGGACTAGCGGGGGGGGAGATACGCAGTATTTT. It encodes CASSDRTSGGGDTQYF.

The gene calls are TRBV6-5 and TRBJ1-5; D gene uncertain. The CDR3 extends over 15 amino acids. The germline gives CDR1 MNHEY, CDR2 SVGAGI. The ends were cut back, 7 bases at V and 2 bases at J, with 15 bases in the middle. The CDR3 sequence: CASKPLVHGNQPQHF. CDR3 bases: TGTGCCAGCAAGCCATTAGTCCATGGCAATCAGCCCCAGCATTTT.

The chain carries TRBV4-1 and TRBJ1-4, with TRBD1 as a possible D gene (6 bases). CDR3 length equals 15 residues. V shed 7 bases and J shed 2 bases, with 14 bases lying between them. From germline, CDR1 is MGHRA and CDR2 YSYEKL. The CDR3 DNA reads TGCGCCAGCACCGAACAGGGCCGGACTAATGAAAAACTGTTTTTT. It yields the protein CASTEQGRTNEKLFF.

The chain uses TRBV5-1 and TRBJ2-1; no clear D gene. V was cut by 0 bases and J by 4 bases, with 11 bases left in between. This CDR3 is 15 amino acids long. Germline V CDR1 and CDR2: SGHRS, YFSETQ. This CDR3 is CASSLAPARYNEQFF. The CDR3 coding sequence is TGCGCCAGCAGCTTGGCCCCAGCGAGGTACAATGAGCAGTTCTTC.